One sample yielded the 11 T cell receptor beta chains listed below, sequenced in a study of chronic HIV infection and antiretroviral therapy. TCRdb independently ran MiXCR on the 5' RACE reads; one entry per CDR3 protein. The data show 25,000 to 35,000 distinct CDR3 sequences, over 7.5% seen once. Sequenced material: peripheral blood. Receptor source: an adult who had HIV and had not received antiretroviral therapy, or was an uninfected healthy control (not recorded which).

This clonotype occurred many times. Here the CDR3 DNA reads TGTGCCAGCAGCCTTCTGGGAAATCGGGAGCAGTACTTC. Translation gives CASSLLGNREQYF. The rearrangement joins TRBV27 to TRBJ2-7; D not certain. Germline CDR1 reads MNHEY; CDR2 reads SMNVEV (reference sequence). This CDR3 spans 13 amino acids. V gave up 6 bases and J gave up 7 bases, with 16 bases separating them.

CDR3 residues: CASSAVNYGYTF. The CDR3 region has the DNA TGTGCCAGCAGCGCTGTAAACTATGGCTACACCTTC. The V and J genes are TRBV28 and TRBJ1-2; D not resolved. The germline V and J ends were trimmed by 6 bases and 2 bases, with 7 bases remaining between them. The germline CDR1 and CDR2 sequences are MDHEN and SYDVKM. The CDR3 loop spans 12 amino acids.

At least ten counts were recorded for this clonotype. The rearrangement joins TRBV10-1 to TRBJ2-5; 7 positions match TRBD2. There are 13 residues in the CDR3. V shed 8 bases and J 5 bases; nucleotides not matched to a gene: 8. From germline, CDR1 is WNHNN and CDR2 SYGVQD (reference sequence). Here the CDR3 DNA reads TGCGCCAGCTCTCCGGGAGGAGGGGAGACCCAGTACTTC. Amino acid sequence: CASSPGGGETQYF.

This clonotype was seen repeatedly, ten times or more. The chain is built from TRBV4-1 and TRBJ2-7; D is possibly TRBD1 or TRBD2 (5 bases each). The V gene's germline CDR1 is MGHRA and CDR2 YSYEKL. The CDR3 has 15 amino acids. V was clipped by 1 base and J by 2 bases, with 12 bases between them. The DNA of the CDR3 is TGCGCCAGCAGCCAAGGAGAGGGGCCAACCTACGAGCAGTACTTC. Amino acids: CASSQGEGPTYEQYF.

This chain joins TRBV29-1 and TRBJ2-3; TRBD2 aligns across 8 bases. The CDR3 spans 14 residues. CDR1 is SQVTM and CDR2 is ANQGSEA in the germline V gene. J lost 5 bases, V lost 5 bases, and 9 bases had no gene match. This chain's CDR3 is CSVSGSRTIDTQYF. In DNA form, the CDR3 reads TGCAGCGTTAGCGGGAGTCGTACGATAGATACGCAGTATTTT.

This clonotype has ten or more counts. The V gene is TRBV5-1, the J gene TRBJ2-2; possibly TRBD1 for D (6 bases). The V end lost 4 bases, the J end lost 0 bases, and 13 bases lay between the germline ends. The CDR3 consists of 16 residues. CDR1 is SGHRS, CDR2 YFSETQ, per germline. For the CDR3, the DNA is TGCGCCAGCAGCGAGACCGGGACACCGAACACCGGGGAGCTGTTTTTT. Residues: CASSETGTPNTGELFF.

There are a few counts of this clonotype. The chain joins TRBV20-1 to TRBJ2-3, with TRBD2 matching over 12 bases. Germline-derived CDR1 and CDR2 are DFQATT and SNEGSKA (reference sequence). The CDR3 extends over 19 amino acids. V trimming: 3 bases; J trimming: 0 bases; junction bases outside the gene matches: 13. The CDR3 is CSARRQTLAGGISTDTQYF. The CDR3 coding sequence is TGCAGTGCTAGGAGACAGACTCTAGCGGGAGGGATTAGCACAGATACGCAGTATTTT.

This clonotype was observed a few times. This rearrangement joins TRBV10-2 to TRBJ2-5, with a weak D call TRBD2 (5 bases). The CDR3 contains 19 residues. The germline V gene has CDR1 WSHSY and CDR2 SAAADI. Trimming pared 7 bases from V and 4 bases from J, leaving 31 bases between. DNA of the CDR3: TGCGCCAGCACCTTGACCCGTCGTTCCCTCTCCGGGAAGCCAGAGACCCAGTACTTC. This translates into CASTLTRRSLSGKPETQYF.

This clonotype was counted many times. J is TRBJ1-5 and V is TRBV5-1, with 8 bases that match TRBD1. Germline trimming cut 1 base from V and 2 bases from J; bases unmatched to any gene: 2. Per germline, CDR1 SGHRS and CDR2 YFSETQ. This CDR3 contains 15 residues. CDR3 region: CASSLTGGGNQPQHF. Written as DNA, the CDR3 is TGCGCCAGCAGCTTGACAGGGGGGGGCAATCAGCCCCAGCATTTT.

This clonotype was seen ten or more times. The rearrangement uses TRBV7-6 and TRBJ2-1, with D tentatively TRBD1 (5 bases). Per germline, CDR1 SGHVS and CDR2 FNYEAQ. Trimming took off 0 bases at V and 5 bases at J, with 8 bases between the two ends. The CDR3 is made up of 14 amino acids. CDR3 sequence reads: CASSLAGHNNEQFF. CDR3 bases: TGTGCCAGCAGCTTAGCGGGGCACAACAATGAGCAGTTCTTC.

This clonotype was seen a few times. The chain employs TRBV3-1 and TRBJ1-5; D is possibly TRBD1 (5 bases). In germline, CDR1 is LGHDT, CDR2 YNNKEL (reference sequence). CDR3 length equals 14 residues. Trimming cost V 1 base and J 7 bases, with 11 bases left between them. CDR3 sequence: CASSQVRGSQPQHF. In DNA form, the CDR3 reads TGTGCCAGCAGCCAAGTCCGGGGGTCACAGCCCCAGCATTTT. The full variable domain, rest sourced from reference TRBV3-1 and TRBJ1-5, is DTAVSQTPKYLVTQMGNDKSIKCEQNLGHDTMYWYKQDSKKFLKIMFSYNNKELIINETVPNRFSPKSPDKAHLNLHINSLELGDSAVYFCASSQVRGSQPQHFGDGTRLSIL.